These 29 T cell receptor beta chains were all obtained from the same sample, sequenced in a study of blood T cell repertoires in COVID-19. Sequencing used immunoSEQ multiplex PCR; TCRdb keeps in-frame clones, though not all of them. The sample yields about 130,000 clones, about 79% seen once. Sequencing was done on a sample of peripheral blood. These receptors were taken from a man aged 40-55 years with active or convalescent COVID-19.

This chain joins TRBV27 and TRBJ2-3; TRBD1 agrees at 7 bases. Trimming cost V 10 bases and J 2 bases; bases outside gene matches: 9. This CDR3 comprises 14 residues. The germline V gene encodes CDR1 MNHEY and CDR2 SMNVEV (reference sequence). The CDR3 DNA follows: TGTGCCATATCTGACAGGGCCCTCACAGATACGCAGTATTTT. This gives the protein CAISDRALTDTQYF.

This chain uses TRBV7-8 with TRBJ2-1; TRBD1 is a possible D gene (7 bases). This CDR3 spans 15 amino acids. V was pared by 5 bases and J by 5 bases, with 16 bases between. CDR1 is SGHVS and CDR2 is FQNEAQ in the germline V gene. This CDR3 reads CASSRGTDFNNEQFF. The CDR3 nucleotides read TGTGCCAGCAGCCGCGGGACAGATTTTAACAATGAGCAGTTCTTC.

The chain joins TRBV7-3 to TRBJ1-1; D call uncertain. The ends were cut back, 2 bases at V and 4 bases at J, with 8 bases in the middle. The CDR3 runs 13 residues. CDR1 SGHTA and CDR2 FQGTGA come from the germline V gene. CDR3 sequence reads: CASSLGGATEAFF. CDR3 DNA: TGTGCCAGCAGCTTAGGCGGTGCCACTGAAGCTTTCTTT. Full variable domain (rest looked up from reference TRBV7-3 and TRBJ1-1): GAGVSQTPSNKVTEKGKYVELRCDPISGHTALYWYRQSLGQGPEFLIYFQGTGAADDSGLPNDRFFAVRPEGSVSTLKIQRTERGDSAVYLCASSLGGATEAFFGQGTRLTVV.

The chain recombines TRBV5-1 with TRBJ2-1, with a tentative D call TRBD1 (6 bases). This CDR3 is 15 amino acids long. Trimming took off 0 bases at V and 2 bases at J, with 9 bases between the two ends. Germline CDR1 SGHRS, CDR2 YFSETQ. CDR3 amino acids: CASSLAGATYNEQFF. The DNA of the CDR3 is TGCGCCAGCAGCTTGGCAGGGGCCACCTACAATGAGCAGTTCTTC.

J is TRBJ1-1 and V is TRBV5-4; no definite D call. The CDR3 is 14 amino acids. The germline V gene encodes CDR1 SGHNT and CDR2 YYREEE (reference sequence). Between the trimmed V and J ends, which lost 3 bases and 4 bases, there was a span of 13 bases. CDR3 in amino acids: CASSSGGISTEAFF. In DNA, the CDR3 is TGTGCCAGCAGCTCGGGAGGGATTAGCACTGAAGCTTTCTTT.

The V call is TRBV29-1, the J call TRBJ2-2; no firm D call. Germline V gene sequence: CDR1 SQVTM, CDR2 ANQGSEA. The V end was cut by 6 bases, the J end by 7 bases, with 12 bases between. This CDR3 region has 12 residues. As DNA, the CDR3 is TGCAGCGTAGACCGGGTCGACGGGGAGCTGTTTTTT. Protein product: CSVDRVDGELFF.

The rearrangement links TRBV19 to TRBJ2-5; a weak D match, TRBD2 (5 bases). CDR1 is LNHDA and CDR2 is SQIVND in the germline V gene (reference sequence). The CDR3 extends over 13 amino acids. Between the trimmed V and J ends, which lost 2 bases and 4 bases, there was a span of 8 bases. The CDR3 sequence: CASSITGRETQYF. CDR3 sequence (DNA): TGTGCCAGTAGTATAACGGGGAGAGAGACCCAGTACTTC.

In DNA form, the CDR3 reads TGTGCCAGCAGCCAAGTCCCAGGTGGATCCTATAATTCACCCCTCCACTTT. This sequence encodes CASSQVPGGSYNSPLHF. V usage is TRBV14 and J usage is TRBJ1-6, with D unclear. This CDR3 has 17 residues. Germline V gene lookup returns CDR1 SGHDN and CDR2 FVKESK. V lost 1 base to trimming and J lost 1 base, with 11 bases between them.

The chain uses TRBV6-6 and TRBJ1-2; 8 nucleotides line up with TRBD1. The germline CDR1 and CDR2 sequences are MNHNY and SVGAGI (reference sequence). There are 15 residues in the CDR3. Unmatched junction bases numbered 6, after V lost 4 bases and J lost 2 bases. In DNA form, the CDR3 reads TGTGCCAGCAGTTCCCCGGACAGGGCAAACTATGGCTACACCTTC. It is translated as CASSSPDRANYGYTF.

The table lists this clone with a few counts. The chain couples TRBV7-9 to TRBJ1-5; D is unresolved. Germline lookup yields CDR1 SEHNR and CDR2 FQNEAQ (reference sequence). Trimming took off 0 bases at V and 2 bases at J, with 14 bases between the two ends. CDR3 length equals 17 residues. The CDR3 coding sequence is TGTGCCAGCAGCTTAGCATTCCTTGGAGAAGGCAATCAGCCCCAGCATTTT. As protein: CASSLAFLGEGNQPQHF.

V and J are TRBV27 and TRBJ1-1; perhaps TRBD1 as D (6 bases). Deletions cut 5 bases from V and 5 bases from J, with 15 bases between. The CDR3 runs 14 residues. Germline-derived CDR1 and CDR2 are MNHEY and SMNVEV (reference sequence). CDR3 DNA: TGTGCCAGCAGTCCCCCGGGAGGGGGGACTGAAGCTTTCTTT. The encoded protein is CASSPPGGGTEAFF.

This clone turned up a few times. As DNA, the CDR3 is TGTGCCAGTAGGGCCGGGACACCGACCATGAACACTGAAGCTTTCTTT. This translates into CASRAGTPTMNTEAFF. The V and J genes are TRBV19 and TRBJ1-1; tentative D call: TRBD1 (6 bases). Trimming pared 6 bases from V and 0 bases from J, leaving 17 bases between. Germline CDR1 LNHDA, CDR2 SQIVND (reference sequence). CDR3 length: 16 amino acids.

J is TRBJ2-1 and V is TRBV6-4, with a possible D match to TRBD2 (6 bases). Germline CDR1 reads MRHNA; CDR2 reads SNTAGT. V was pared by 4 bases and J by 7 bases, with 11 bases between. The CDR3 runs to 13 residues. CDR3 coding DNA: TGTGCCAGCAGTGCCGGGAGCGAGAATGAGCAGTTCTTC. It encodes CASSAGSENEQFF.

This clone occurred once. The rearrangement links TRBV28 to TRBJ2-7, with D possibly being TRBD1 (6 bases). The CDR3 is 17 residues long. The V gene lost 5 bases and the J gene lost 3 bases, with 23 bases spanning the gap. Germline-derived CDR1 and CDR2 are MDHEN and SYDVKM. DNA of the CDR3: TGTGCCAGCAGTAGATGGACAGTACGAGACCCTATCTACGAGCAGTACTTC. It translates to CASSRWTVRDPIYEQYF.

In this sample, this clone turned up a few times. The V and J genes are TRBV27 and TRBJ1-2; 7 bases fit TRBD1. The CDR3 is 15 amino acids. Germline V CDR1 and CDR2: MNHEY, SMNVEV (reference sequence). The J segment lost 6 bases and the V segment lost 8 bases, leaving 15 bases of the junction unmatched. CDR3 sequence: CASRYLGTVNNGYTF. The CDR3 DNA follows: TGTGCCAGCCGGTATCTAGGGACAGTCAACAATGGCTACACCTTC.

This chain links TRBV4-3 with TRBJ1-6; 10 bases match TRBD1. There are 18 residues in the CDR3. The V gene's germline CDR1 is LGHNA and CDR2 YSLEER. V was pared by 2 bases and J by 8 bases, with 12 bases of the junction left unmatched. The CDR3 DNA reads as TGCGCCAGCAGCCAACTCTCCGGGACAGGGGTCGGATATTCACCCCTCCACTTT. It specifies CASSQLSGTGVGYSPLHF.

J is TRBJ1-6 and V is TRBV6-6; D uncertain. The CDR3 contains 12 residues. The germline V gene has CDR1 MNHNY and CDR2 SVGAGI (reference sequence). Trimming removed 8 bases at V and 7 bases at J, with 9 bases between. The CDR3 DNA follows: TGTGCCAGCGGGAGAGGGAATTCACCCCTCCACTTT. Protein sequence: CASGRGNSPLHF.

The chain recombines TRBV27 with TRBJ2-1, with 10 nucleotides matching TRBD2. CDR3 length equals 19 residues. Germline V gene sequence: CDR1 MNHEY, CDR2 SMNVEV (reference sequence). V gave up 5 bases and J gave up 6 bases; unmatched junction bases: 19. The chain's CDR3 is CASSARSATLAGQGNEQFF. The CDR3 nucleotides read TGTGCCAGCAGTGCCCGATCCGCCACACTAGCGGGACAAGGCAATGAGCAGTTCTTC.

The chain employs TRBV18 and TRBJ2-6; tentatively, D is TRBD2 (5 bases). Per germline, CDR1 KGHSH and CDR2 LQKENI. The length of the CDR3 is 15 residues. Between the trimmed V and J ends, which lost 0 bases and 3 bases, there was a span of 6 bases. The CDR3 DNA reads as TGTGCCAGCTCACCACCCGGAGGTGGGGCCAACGTCCTGACTTTC. As protein: CASSPPGGGANVLTF.

The chain employs TRBV30 and TRBJ1-6, with D tentatively TRBD1 (5 bases). From germline, CDR1 is GTSNPN and CDR2 SVGIG (reference sequence). The CDR3 extends over 19 amino acids. Trimming left V 2 bases short and J 0 bases short, with 20 bases between. This chain's CDR3 is CAWSLSPDRISSYNSPLHF. The CDR3 nucleotides read TGTGCCTGGAGTTTGAGCCCCGACAGAATTAGCTCCTATAATTCACCCCTCCACTTT.

The J gene is TRBJ2-5, the V gene TRBV6-5; 8 bases are a match to TRBD1. This CDR3 is built from 14 residues. The V gene's germline CDR1 is MNHEY and CDR2 SVGAGI. The V segment lost 4 bases and the J segment 5 bases; nucleotides outside the gene matches: 6. The CDR3 sequence is CASSSGTGGETQYF. The CDR3 nucleotides read TGTGCCAGCAGTTCCGGGACAGGAGGGGAGACCCAGTACTTC.

The V and J genes are TRBV6-5 and TRBJ2-5, with 8 bases lining up with TRBD2. The CDR3 runs 16 residues. Germline-derived CDR1 and CDR2 are MNHEY and SVGAGI. V lost 4 bases, J lost 7 bases, and 14 bases stayed unmatched. The CDR3 spells CASSLGLAGYGGTQYF. DNA for the CDR3: TGTGCCAGCAGTTTAGGGCTAGCGGGTTATGGGGGGACCCAGTACTTC.

The chain joins TRBV7-2 to TRBJ1-3; D unresolved. Germline V gene data show CDR1 as SGHTA and CDR2 as FQGNSA. The V end lost 2 bases, the J end lost 3 bases, and 8 bases lay between the germline ends. The length of the CDR3 is 14 residues. CDR3 nucleotides: TGTGCCAGCAGCTTAAAAGGAGGTGGAAACACCATATATTTT. This sequence encodes CASSLKGGGNTIYF.

The chain recombines TRBV11-2 with TRBJ2-5; the D gene is possibly TRBD2 (6 bases). The V gene's germline CDR1 is SGHAT and CDR2 FQNNGV. V was clipped by 2 bases and J by 5 bases, with 15 bases between them. CDR3 size: 15 residues. CDR3 protein: CASSLLGGVGETQYF. DNA of the CDR3: TGTGCCAGCAGCTTATTAGGAGGGGTAGGGGAGACCCAGTACTTC.

V and J are TRBV7-2 and TRBJ1-3; D gene ambiguous. V was cut by 2 bases and J by 2 bases, with 10 bases left in between. The CDR3 consists of 15 residues. Germline V gene sequence: CDR1 SGHTA, CDR2 FQGNSA. CDR3 residues: CASSLLGGTGNTIYF. The CDR3 nucleotides are TGTGCCAGCAGCTTACTCGGAGGGACTGGAAACACCATATATTTT.

The CDR3 region is CASSQDLGGGYTF. DNA for the CDR3: TGCGCCAGCAGCCAAGATCTCGGGGGGGGCTACACCTTC. The rearrangement joins TRBV4-3 to TRBJ1-2, with D tentatively TRBD1 (5 bases). Germline assignment: CDR1 LGHNA and CDR2 YSLEER. The V end was cut by 0 bases, the J end by 8 bases, with 10 bases between. The CDR3 consists of 13 residues.

CDR3 residues: CSVVPGSEQYF. The CDR3 DNA reads as TGCAGCGTTGTGCCAGGCTCCGAGCAGTACTTC. The gene calls are TRBV29-1 and TRBJ2-7; the D is unclear. CDR1 SQVTM and CDR2 ANQGSEA come from the germline V gene. CDR3 length equals 11 residues. V lost 4 bases and J lost 6, with 10 bases in between.

The chain carries TRBV10-3 and TRBJ1-2; 9 positions agree with TRBD1. CDR3 length: 14 amino acids. Trimming took 5 bases from V and 7 from J; bases not matched to a gene: 8. Per the germline V gene, CDR1 is ENHRY and CDR2 is SYGVKD. The CDR3 sequence: CAISRDRVNAGYTF. The CDR3 DNA is TGTGCCATCAGTAGGGACAGGGTTAACGCTGGCTACACCTTC.

This clone appeared a few times. The chain employs TRBV19 and TRBJ2-7, with TRBD1 identical over 7 bases. The V and J ends lost 5 bases and 1 base, in that order; junction bases with no gene match: 8. The CDR3 sequence is 15 residues long. Germline V gives CDR1 LNHDA, CDR2 SQIVND (reference sequence). The CDR3 DNA sequence: TGTGCCAGTAGTTTTCGGGACAGTTCTTCCTACGAGCAGTACTTC. Its translation is CASSFRDSSSYEQYF.